These T cell receptor beta chains were read from a single sample in a study of blood T cell repertoires in COVID-19. Assay: immunoSEQ multiplex PCR; the TCRdb copy retains only in-frame clones and omits some. The sample carries 80,000 to 90,000 clones, roughly four fifths recorded once. Sample: peripheral blood. The origin of the receptors is a woman in her seventies with acute or convalescent COVID-19. The CDR3 runs from the conserved cysteine through the conserved F or W. The D gene is left open where the match is weak. Expanded clones get a size class; other rows say once, few or many, or leave the size out.

cdr3_aa,cdr3_nt,v_call,clone_size,j_call,d_call
CASSFQGADTEAFF,TGTGCCAGCAGCTTTCAGGGGGCGGACACTGAAGCTTTCTTT,TRBV11-3,-,TRBJ1-1,TRBD1
CAPKKSVMNTEAFF,TGTGCCCCAAAGAAGTCAGTTATGAACACTGAAGCTTTCTTT,TRBV19,-,TRBJ1-1,-
CASSFSGQGGSEQYF,TGTGCCAGCAGCTTCTCCGGACAGGGCGGTAGCGAGCAGTACTTC,TRBV7-2,once,TRBJ2-7,TRBD1
CASSQVPSLIGELFF,TGCGCCAGCAGCCAAGTCCCCTCCTTAATCGGGGAGCTGTTTTTT,TRBV4-1,-,TRBJ2-2,-
CASTRTDTNTEAFF,TGTGCCAGCACCCGGACGGACACGAACACTGAAGCTTTCTTT,TRBV2,-,TRBJ1-1,-
CASSPPGQGAGANVLTF,TGTGCCAGCTCACCACCGGGACAGGGGGCTGGGGCCAACGTCCTGACTTTC,TRBV18,-,TRBJ2-6,TRBD1
CASSPGVTFF,TGTGCCAGCTCACCAGGAGTAACTTTCTTT,TRBV18,-,TRBJ1-1,-
CASSLEVPQGVYTF,TGCGCCAGCAGCTTGGAAGTCCCACAGGGGGTTTACACCTTC,TRBV5-1,-,TRBJ1-2,TRBD1
CASSLGQGSSEQYF,TGTGCCAGCAGCTTAGGACAGGGTTCTAGCGAGCAGTACTTC,TRBV11-3,-,TRBJ2-7,TRBD1
CASTSLGGVGRNTEAFF,TGCGCCAGCACATCCCTTGGCGGGGTAGGTAGAAACACTGAAGCTTTCTTT,TRBV5-1,once,TRBJ1-1,-
CASSLLAGGPSEQFF,TGTGCCAGCAGCTTACTAGCGGGGGGCCCCTCGGAGCAGTTCTTC,TRBV11-2,few,TRBJ2-1,TRBD2
CASSLIFGGRDYGYTF,TGTGCCAGCAGCTTGATCTTCGGGGGTCGCGACTATGGCTACACCTTC,TRBV5-5,-,TRBJ1-2,-
CASSEMGLGNQPQHF,TGTGCCAGCAGTGAAATGGGGCTTGGCAATCAGCCCCAGCATTTT,TRBV6-1,-,TRBJ1-5,-
CASSRTGTGAEPQHF,TGTGCCAGCAGCCGAACCGGGACAGGGGCTGAGCCCCAGCATTTT,TRBV5-4,-,TRBJ1-5,TRBD1
CASSYLGGPGNTIYF,TGTGCCAGCAGCTACCTGGGAGGGCCTGGAAACACCATATATTTT,TRBV7-9,-,TRBJ1-3,-
CASSLRTDSTIYF,TGTGCCAGCAGTTTGAGGACTGACTCTACCATATATTTT,TRBV12-3/TRBV12-4,-,TRBJ1-3,-
CASSASRTGYNTEAFF,TGTGCCAGCAGCGCGTCAAGGACAGGTTACAACACTGAAGCTTTCTTT,TRBV11-1,few,TRBJ1-1,TRBD1
CASSTQGQTQETQYF,TGTGCCAGCTCCACCCAGGGGCAGACACAAGAGACCCAGTACTTC,TRBV6-5,once,TRBJ2-5,-
CASGPGQGADNEKLFF,TGTGCTAGTGGTCCAGGACAGGGGGCAGATAATGAAAAACTGTTTTTT,TRBV12-5,-,TRBJ1-4,TRBD1
CASSSTGFGGELFF,TGTGCCAGCAGTTCGACAGGGTTCGGCGGGGAGCTGTTTTTT,TRBV28,-,TRBJ2-2,TRBD1
CASALAANTGELFF,TGTGCTAGTGCATTAGCGGCGAACACCGGGGAGCTGTTTTTT,TRBV12-5,-,TRBJ2-2,-
CASSYSGTDPSGGVETQYF,TGTGCCAGCAGCTACTCCGGGACAGATCCTAGCGGGGGTGTGGAGACCCAGTACTTC,TRBV7-9,-,TRBJ2-5,TRBD2
CATTRGNGNTIYF,TGTGCCACCACCCGGGGGAATGGAAACACCATATATTTT,TRBV2,-,TRBJ1-3,-
CASSTHTYGYTF,TGTGCCAGCAGCACACATACCTATGGCTACACCTTC,TRBV5-4,-,TRBJ1-2,-
CASRWTGGGYTF,TGTGCCAGCAGGTGGACAGGGGGAGGCTACACCTTC,TRBV6-5,-,TRBJ1-2,TRBD1
CAWSPRQVTRLFF,TGTGCCTGGAGTCCTCGACAGGTGACCCGTCTGTTTTTT,TRBV30,once,TRBJ1-4,-
CASSSGIERATDHYGYTF,TGTGCCAGCAGCTCAGGGATCGAGCGAGCCACGGACCACTATGGCTACACCTTC,TRBV5-4,-,TRBJ1-2,-
CASREGEGAFF,TGTGCCAGCAGGGAGGGAGAAGGGGCTTTCTTT,TRBV27,-,TRBJ1-1,-
CASSLDLLAGNYEQYF,TGCGCCAGCAGCCTGGATCTACTAGCGGGGAACTACGAGCAGTACTTC,TRBV5-1,once,TRBJ2-7,TRBD2
CASTPEGGAWGEKLFF,TGTGCCAGCACCCCGGAAGGGGGCGCCTGGGGTGAAAAACTGTTTTTT,TRBV28,-,TRBJ1-4,TRBD1
CASSEARGQGLDTQYF,TGTGCCAGCAGTGAAGCGCGTGGACAGGGGTTGGATACGCAGTATTTT,TRBV2,-,TRBJ2-3,TRBD1
CASSPPGQGWDIQYF,TGTGCCAGCAGTCCGCCTGGACAGGGGTGGGACATTCAGTACTTC,TRBV28,-,TRBJ2-4,TRBD1
CATSDPGSSGGSSSYNEQFF,TGTGCCACCAGTGATCCAGGTAGTAGCGGGGGATCGAGCTCCTACAATGAGCAGTTCTTC,TRBV24-1,few,TRBJ2-1,TRBD2
CASSPAGGQTWTDTQYF,TGTGCCAGCAGTCCCGCGGGGGGGCAAACATGGACAGATACGCAGTATTTT,TRBV28,-,TRBJ2-3,TRBD2
CASSLGGESPLHF,TGTGCCAGCAGCTTAGGGGGAGAATCACCCCTCCACTTT,TRBV7-9,-,TRBJ1-6,-
CASRQLAGGQQFF,TGTGCCAGCAGGCAACTAGCGGGGGGGCAGCAGTTCTTC,TRBV12-3/TRBV12-4,once,TRBJ2-1,TRBD2
CASSLGTGSINQPQHF,TGTGCCAGCAGCTTAGGGACAGGGAGCATCAATCAGCCCCAGCATTTT,TRBV7-9,-,TRBJ1-5,TRBD1
CASSPRTSNTEAFF,TGTGCCAGTAGTCCCCGAACATCGAACACTGAAGCTTTCTTT,TRBV19,-,TRBJ1-1,-
CASSSRGQPNEKLFF,TGCGCCAGCAGTTCCAGGGGGCAGCCTAATGAAAAACTGTTTTTT,TRBV23-1,-,TRBJ1-4,TRBD1
CASSFPVGVGTEAFF,TGTGCCAGTAGTTTTCCTGTAGGGGTCGGCACCGAAGCTTTCTTT,TRBV19,-,TRBJ1-1,-
CASSQDSAGEQYF,TGTGCCAGCAGCCAAGATTCAGCGGGCGAGCAGTACTTC,TRBV3-1/TRBV3-2,-,TRBJ2-7,-
CASSFEGAYYGYTF,TGTGCCAGCAGTTTCGAGGGGGCCTACTATGGCTACACCTTC,TRBV6-5,-,TRBJ1-2,TRBD1
CASRDRSPLDGYTF,TGTGCCAGTAGGGACAGGAGCCCCTTGGATGGCTACACCTTC,TRBV19,-,TRBJ1-2,TRBD1
CASSQDSGGRGYTF,TGTGCCAGCAGCCAAGACTCAGGGGGCCGTGGCTACACCTTC,TRBV3-1/TRBV3-2,-,TRBJ1-2,TRBD1
CASLRDRDRNTQYF,TGTGCCAGCCTTAGGGACAGGGACCGAAATACGCAGTATTTT,TRBV6-5,-,TRBJ2-3,TRBD1
CASSQRTGGTDTQYF,TGTGCCAGCAGCCAACGGACGGGGGGAACAGATACGCAGTATTTT,TRBV14,-,TRBJ2-3,TRBD2
CASTLAGTVRSPLHF,TGTGCCAGCACCCTCGCCGGGACAGTTCGTTCACCCCTCCACTTT,TRBV27,-,TRBJ1-6,TRBD1
CSDGTSSRREQFF,TGCAGCGACGGGACTAGCTCTCGTCGGGAGCAGTTCTTC,TRBV29-1,-,TRBJ2-1,TRBD2
CATSRDLNYGYTF,TGTGCCACCAGCAGAGATCTCAACTATGGCTACACCTTC,TRBV15,-,TRBJ1-2,-
CASSPNTGGQETQYF,TGTGCCAGCAGCCCCAATACAGGCGGACAAGAGACCCAGTACTTC,TRBV6-5,-,TRBJ2-5,-